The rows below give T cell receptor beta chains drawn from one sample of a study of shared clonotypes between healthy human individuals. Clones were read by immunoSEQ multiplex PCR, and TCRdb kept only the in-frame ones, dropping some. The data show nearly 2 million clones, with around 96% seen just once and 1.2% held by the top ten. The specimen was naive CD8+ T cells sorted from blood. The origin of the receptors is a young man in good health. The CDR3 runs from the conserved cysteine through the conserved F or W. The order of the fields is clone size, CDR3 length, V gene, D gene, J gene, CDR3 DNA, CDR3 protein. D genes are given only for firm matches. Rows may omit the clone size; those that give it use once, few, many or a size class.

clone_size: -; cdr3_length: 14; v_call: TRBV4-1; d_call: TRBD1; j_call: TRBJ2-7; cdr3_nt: TGCGCCAGCAGCGACCGGGACAGCTCCTACGAGCAGTACTTC; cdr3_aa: CASSDRDSSYEQYF
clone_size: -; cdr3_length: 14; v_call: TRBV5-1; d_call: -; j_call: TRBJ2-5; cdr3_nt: TGCGCCAGCAGCTTGACTGGAGACCAAGAGACCCAGTACTTC; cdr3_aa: CASSLTGDQETQYF
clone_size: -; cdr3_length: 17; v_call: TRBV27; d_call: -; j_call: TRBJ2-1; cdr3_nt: TGTGCCAGCAGTTTAACCCAGTTGAGTAGGACGTACAATGAGCAGTTCTTC; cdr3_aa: CASSLTQLSRTYNEQFF
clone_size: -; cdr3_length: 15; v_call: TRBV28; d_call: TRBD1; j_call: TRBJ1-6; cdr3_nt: TGTGCCAGCAGTCCCCCCGGGACAGGGAATTCACCCCTCCACTTT; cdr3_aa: CASSPPGTGNSPLHF
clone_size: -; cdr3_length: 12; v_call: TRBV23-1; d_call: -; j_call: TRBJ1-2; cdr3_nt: TGCGCCAGCAGTGACAGGACCCATGGCTACACCTTC; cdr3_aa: CASSDRTHGYTF
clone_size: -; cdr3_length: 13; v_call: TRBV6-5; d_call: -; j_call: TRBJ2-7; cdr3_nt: TGTGCCAGCAGTTACTCGCAGGGGCCGCAGCAGTACTTC; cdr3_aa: CASSYSQGPQQYF
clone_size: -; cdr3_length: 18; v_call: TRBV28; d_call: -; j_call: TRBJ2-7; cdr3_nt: TGTGCCAGCAGTTCCCCCGTCCGACGGGGGCCACGCGGGTACGAGCAGTACTTC; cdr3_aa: CASSSPVRRGPRGYEQYF
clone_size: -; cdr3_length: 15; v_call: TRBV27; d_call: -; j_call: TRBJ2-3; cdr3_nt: TGTGCCAGCAGTTTATCAGCGGACTACACAGATACGCAGTATTTT; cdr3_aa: CASSLSADYTDTQYF
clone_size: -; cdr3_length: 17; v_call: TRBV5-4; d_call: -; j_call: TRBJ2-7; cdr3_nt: TGTGCCAGCAGCTTTATTCCGGACCTCGCGGACTACGATGAGCAGTACTTC; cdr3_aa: CASSFIPDLADYDEQYF
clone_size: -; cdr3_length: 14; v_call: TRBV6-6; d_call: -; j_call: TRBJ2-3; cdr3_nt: TGTGCCAGCAGTTACCAGGGACCCACAGATACGCAGTATTTT; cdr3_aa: CASSYQGPTDTQYF
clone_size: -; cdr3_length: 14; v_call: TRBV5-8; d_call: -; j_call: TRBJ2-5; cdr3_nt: TGTGCCAGCAGCTTGTATGGGCAGGGGGAGACCCAGTACTTC; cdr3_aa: CASSLYGQGETQYF
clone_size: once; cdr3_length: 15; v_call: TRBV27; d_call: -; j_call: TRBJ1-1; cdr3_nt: TGTGCCAGCAGTTTATCTCTGGGAGGGGTGACTGAAGCTTTCTTT; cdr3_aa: CASSLSLGGVTEAFF
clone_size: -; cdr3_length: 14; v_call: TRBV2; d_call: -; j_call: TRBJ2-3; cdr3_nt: TGTGCCAGCACCGACTGGGGGTTCACAGATACGCAGTATTTT; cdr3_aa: CASTDWGFTDTQYF
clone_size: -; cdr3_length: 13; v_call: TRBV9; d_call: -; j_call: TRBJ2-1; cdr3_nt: TGTGCCTCCCGGTCCCCCCCATCCGATGAGCAGTTCTTC; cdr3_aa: CASRSPPSDEQFF
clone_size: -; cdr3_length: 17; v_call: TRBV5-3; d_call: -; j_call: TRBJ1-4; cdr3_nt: TGTGCCAGAAGCTACGACTCGGGAGGAGCAACTAATGAAAAACTGTTTTTT; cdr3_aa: CARSYDSGGATNEKLFF
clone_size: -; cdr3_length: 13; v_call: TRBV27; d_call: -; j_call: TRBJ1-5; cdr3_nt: TGTGCCGGCAGCTCAAATTTAGGGCCGCCCCAGCATTTT; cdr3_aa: CAGSSNLGPPQHF
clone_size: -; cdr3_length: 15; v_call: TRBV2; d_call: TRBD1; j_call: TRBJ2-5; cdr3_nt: TGTGCCAGTGTTCCGGGACAGGGCCTACAAGAGACCCAGTACTTC; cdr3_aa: CASVPGQGLQETQYF
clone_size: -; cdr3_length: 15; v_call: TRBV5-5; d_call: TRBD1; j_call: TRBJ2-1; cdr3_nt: TGTGCCAGCAGCTGGCCCCAGGGGGCATCGAATGAGCAGTTCTTC; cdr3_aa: CASSWPQGASNEQFF
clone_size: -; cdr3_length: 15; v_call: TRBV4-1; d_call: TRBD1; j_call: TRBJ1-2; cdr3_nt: TGCGCCAGCAGCCAAGATGCCAGGGGACAGGATAAGTACACCTTC; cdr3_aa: CASSQDARGQDKYTF
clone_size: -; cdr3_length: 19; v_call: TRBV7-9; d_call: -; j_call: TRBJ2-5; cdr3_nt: TGTGCCAGCAGCTTAGTTATGCAGGGCTGGTTTGGGTTCCAAGAGACCCAGTACTTC; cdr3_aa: CASSLVMQGWFGFQETQYF
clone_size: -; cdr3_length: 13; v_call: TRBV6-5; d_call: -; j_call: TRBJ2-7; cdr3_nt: TGTGCCAGCAGTCCCCTCGGCTCCTACGAGCAGTACTTC; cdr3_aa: CASSPLGSYEQYF
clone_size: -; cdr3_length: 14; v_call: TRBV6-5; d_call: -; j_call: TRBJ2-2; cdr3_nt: TGTGCCAGCAGTAGTGGATCGAACACCGGGGAGCTGTTTTTT; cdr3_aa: CASSSGSNTGELFF
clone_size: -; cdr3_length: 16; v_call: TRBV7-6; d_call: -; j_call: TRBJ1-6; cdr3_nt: TGTGCCAGCAGCCTGGGAACCGGGATCTATAATTCACCCCTCCACTTT; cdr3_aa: CASSLGTGIYNSPLHF
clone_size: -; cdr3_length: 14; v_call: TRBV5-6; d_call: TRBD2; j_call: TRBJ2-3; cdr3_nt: TGTGCCAGCAGCACTAGCGGGAGATCAGATACGCAGTATTTT; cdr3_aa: CASSTSGRSDTQYF
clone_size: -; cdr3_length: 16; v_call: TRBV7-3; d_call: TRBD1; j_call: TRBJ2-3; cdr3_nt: TGTGCCAGCAGCCCGAGAGGACAGGAAAGCACAGATACGCAGTATTTT; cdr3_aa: CASSPRGQESTDTQYF
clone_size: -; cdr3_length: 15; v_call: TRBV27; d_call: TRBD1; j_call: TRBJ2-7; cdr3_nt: TGTGCCAGCAGTTCGATCGGGACAGGGATCTACGAGCAGTACTTC; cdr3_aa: CASSSIGTGIYEQYF
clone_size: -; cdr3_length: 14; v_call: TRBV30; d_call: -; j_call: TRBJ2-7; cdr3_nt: TGTGCCTGGAGCCCTACAGGGCTACTCTACGAGCAGTACTTC; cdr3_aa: CAWSPTGLLYEQYF
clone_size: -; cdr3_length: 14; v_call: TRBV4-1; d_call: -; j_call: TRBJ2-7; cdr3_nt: TGCGCCAGCAGCCAAGTGCAAGGTTCCTACGAGCAGTACTTC; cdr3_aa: CASSQVQGSYEQYF
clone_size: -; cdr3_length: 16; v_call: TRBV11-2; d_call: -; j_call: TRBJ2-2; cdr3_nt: TGTGCCAGCAGCCTCTCACCGGGACTGAACACCGGGGAGCTGTTTTTT; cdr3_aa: CASSLSPGLNTGELFF
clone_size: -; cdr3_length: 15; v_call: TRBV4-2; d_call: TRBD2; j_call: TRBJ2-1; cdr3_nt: TGTGCCAGCAGGTCCACTAGCGGGGGGGAGGATGAGCAGTTCTTC; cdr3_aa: CASRSTSGGEDEQFF
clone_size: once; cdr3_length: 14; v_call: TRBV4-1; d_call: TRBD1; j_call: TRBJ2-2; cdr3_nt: TGCGCCAGCAGCCACGGACAGGGAACCGGGGAGCTGTTTTTT; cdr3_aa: CASSHGQGTGELFF
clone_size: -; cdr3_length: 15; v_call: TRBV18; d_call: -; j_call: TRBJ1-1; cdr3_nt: TGTGCCAGCTCACCACCCGAGGGGAGGGACACTGAAGCTTTCTTT; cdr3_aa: CASSPPEGRDTEAFF